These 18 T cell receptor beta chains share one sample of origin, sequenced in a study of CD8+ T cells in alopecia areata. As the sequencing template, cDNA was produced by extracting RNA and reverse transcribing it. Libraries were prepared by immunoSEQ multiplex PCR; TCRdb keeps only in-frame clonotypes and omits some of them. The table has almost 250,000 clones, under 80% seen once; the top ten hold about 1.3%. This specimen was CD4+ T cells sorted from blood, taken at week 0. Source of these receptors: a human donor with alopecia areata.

Here the CDR3 DNA reads TGTGCCACCAGCTACCAGGGCCAGACCCAGTACTTC. Encoded protein: CATSYQGQTQYF. The chain carries TRBV15 and TRBJ2-5, with D possibly being TRBD1 (5 bases). The ends were cut back, 5 bases at V and 6 bases at J, with 10 bases in the middle. CDR3 size: 12 residues. CDR1 and CDR2 (germline): LNHNV, YYDKDF (reference sequence).

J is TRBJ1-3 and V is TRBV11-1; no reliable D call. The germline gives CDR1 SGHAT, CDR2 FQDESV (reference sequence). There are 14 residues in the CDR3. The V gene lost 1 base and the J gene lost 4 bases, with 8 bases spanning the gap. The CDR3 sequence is CASSLGSIGNTIYF. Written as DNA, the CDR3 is TGTGCCAGCAGCTTAGGATCGATCGGAAACACCATATATTTT.

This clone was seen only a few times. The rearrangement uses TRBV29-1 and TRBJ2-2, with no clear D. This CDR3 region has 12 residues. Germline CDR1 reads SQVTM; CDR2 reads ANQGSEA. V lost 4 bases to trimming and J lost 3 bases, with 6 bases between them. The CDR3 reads CSVATYTGELFF. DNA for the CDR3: TGCAGCGTTGCGACCTACACCGGGGAGCTGTTTTTT.

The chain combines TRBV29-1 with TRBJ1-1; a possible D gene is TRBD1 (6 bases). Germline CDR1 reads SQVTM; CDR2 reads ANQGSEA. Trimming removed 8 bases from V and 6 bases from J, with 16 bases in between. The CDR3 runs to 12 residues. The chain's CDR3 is CSTRFRGAEAFF. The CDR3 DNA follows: TGCAGCACTCGGTTCAGGGGCGCTGAAGCTTTCTTT.

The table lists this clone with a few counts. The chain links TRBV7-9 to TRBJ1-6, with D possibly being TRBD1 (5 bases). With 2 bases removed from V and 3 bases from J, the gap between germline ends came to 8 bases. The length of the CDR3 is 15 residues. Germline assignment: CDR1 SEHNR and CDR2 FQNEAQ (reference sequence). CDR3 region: CASSLTGVYNSPLHF. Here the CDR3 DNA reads TGTGCCAGCAGCTTAACAGGCGTCTATAATTCACCCCTCCACTTT.

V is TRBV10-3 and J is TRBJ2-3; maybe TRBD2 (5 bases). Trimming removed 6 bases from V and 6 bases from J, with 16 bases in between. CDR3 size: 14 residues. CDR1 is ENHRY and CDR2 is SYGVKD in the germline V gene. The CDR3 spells CAIRERGTQDTQYF. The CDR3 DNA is TGTGCCATCAGAGAACGGGGTACGCAGGATACGCAGTATTTT.

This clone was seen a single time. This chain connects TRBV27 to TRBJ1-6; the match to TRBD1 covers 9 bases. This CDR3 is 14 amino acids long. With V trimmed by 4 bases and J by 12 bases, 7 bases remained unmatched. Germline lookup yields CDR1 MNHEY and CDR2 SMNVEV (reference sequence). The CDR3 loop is CASSSNPDRGPLHF. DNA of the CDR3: TGTGCCAGCAGTTCAAACCCGGACAGGGGACCCCTCCACTTT.

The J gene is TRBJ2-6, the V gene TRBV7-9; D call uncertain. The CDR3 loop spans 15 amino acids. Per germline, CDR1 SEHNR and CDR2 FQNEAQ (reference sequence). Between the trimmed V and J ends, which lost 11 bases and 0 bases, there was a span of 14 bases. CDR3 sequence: CACVSARSGANVLTF. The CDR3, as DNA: TGTGCCTGCGTAAGTGCTCGCTCTGGGGCCAACGTCCTGACTTTC.

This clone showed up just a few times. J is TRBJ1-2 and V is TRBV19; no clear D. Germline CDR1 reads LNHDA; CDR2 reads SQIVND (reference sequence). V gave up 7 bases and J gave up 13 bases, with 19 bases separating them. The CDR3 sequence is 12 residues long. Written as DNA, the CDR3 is TGTGCCAGTATGGGGTGGGCCTCCCTCACCACCTTC. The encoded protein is CASMGWASLTTF.

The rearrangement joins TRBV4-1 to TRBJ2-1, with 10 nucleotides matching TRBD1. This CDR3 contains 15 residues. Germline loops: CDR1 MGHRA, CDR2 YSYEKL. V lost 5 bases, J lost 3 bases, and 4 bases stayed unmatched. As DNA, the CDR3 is TGCGCCAGCAGCTACCGGGACAGGGGCTACAATGAGCAGTTCTTC. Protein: CASSYRDRGYNEQFF.

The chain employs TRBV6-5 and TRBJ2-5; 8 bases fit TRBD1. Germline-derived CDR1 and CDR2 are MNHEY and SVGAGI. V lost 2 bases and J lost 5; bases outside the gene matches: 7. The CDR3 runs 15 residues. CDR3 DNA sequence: TGTGCCAGCAGTTACGCCAGGGGGCCAATGGAGACCCAGTACTTC. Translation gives CASSYARGPMETQYF.

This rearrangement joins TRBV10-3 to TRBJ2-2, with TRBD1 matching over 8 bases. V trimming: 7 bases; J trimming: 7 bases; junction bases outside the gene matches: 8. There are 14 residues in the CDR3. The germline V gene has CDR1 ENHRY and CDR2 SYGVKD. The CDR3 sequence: CAITRPGGHGELFF. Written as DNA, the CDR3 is TGTGCCATCACGCGGCCAGGGGGCCACGGGGAGCTGTTTTTT.

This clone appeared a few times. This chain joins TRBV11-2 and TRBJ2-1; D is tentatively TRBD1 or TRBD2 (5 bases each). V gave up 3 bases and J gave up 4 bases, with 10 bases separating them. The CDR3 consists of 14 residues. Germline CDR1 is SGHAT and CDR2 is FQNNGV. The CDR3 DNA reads TGTGCCAGCAGCTTGGGGACCAGGTACAATGAGCAGTTCTTC. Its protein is CASSLGTRYNEQFF.

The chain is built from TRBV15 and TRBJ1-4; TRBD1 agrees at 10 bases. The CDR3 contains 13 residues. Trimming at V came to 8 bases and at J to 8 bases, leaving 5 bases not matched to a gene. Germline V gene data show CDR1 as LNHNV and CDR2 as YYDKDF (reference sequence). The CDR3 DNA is TGTGCCACCCGGGACAGGGGTCACGAAAAACTGTTTTTT. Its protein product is CATRDRGHEKLFF.

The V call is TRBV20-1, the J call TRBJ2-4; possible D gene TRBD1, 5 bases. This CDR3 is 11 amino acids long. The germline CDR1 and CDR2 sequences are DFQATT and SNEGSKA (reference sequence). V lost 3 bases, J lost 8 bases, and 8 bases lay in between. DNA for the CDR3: TGCAGTGCTAGTCAGGGCCACATTCAGTACTTC. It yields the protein CSASQGHIQYF.

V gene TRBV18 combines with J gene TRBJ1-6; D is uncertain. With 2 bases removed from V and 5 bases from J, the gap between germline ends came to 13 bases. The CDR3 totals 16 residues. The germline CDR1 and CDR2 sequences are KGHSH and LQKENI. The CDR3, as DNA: TGTGCCAGCTCACCAATGGCGGCAGGAGATAATTCACCCCTCCACTTT. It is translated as CASSPMAAGDNSPLHF.

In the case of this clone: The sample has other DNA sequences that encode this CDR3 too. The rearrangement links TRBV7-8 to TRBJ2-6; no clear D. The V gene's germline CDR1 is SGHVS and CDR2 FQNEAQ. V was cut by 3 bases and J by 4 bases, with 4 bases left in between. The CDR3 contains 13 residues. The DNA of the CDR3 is TGTGCCAGCAGCTTGGGCGGGGCCAACGTCCTGACTTTC. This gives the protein CASSLGGANVLTF.

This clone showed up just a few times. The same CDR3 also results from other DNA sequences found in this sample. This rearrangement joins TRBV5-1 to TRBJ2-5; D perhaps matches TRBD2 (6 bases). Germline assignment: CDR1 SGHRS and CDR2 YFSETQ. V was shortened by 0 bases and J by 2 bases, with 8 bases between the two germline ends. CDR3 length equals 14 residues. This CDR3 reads CASSLGGGQETQYF. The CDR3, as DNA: TGCGCCAGCAGCTTGGGAGGAGGGCAAGAGACCCAGTACTTC.